The 10 T cell receptor beta chains below all came from one sample that was sequenced in a study of T cell responses to AZD1222 COVID-19 vaccine. Sequencing was performed with immunoSEQ multiplex PCR; in TCRdb, only in-frame clones are kept and a portion is missing. Among about 130,000 clones listed, about 91% were seen once. The sequencing here drew on peripheral blood, taken 28 days after the second AZD1222 dose. The origin of the receptors is an adult who received the AZD1222 COVID-19 vaccine.

The rearrangement uses TRBV2 and TRBJ2-3; 7 bases are shared with TRBD1. CDR3 length equals 15 residues. V lost 5 bases and J lost 0; bases outside the gene matches: 5. From germline, CDR1 is SNHLY and CDR2 FYNNEI. The DNA for the CDR3 is TGTGCCAGCAGTATGACAGGGTTAAGCACAGATACGCAGTATTTT. Amino acid sequence: CASSMTGLSTDTQYF.

This chain connects TRBV12-3 or TRBV12-4 to TRBJ1-2; D gene uncertain. V lost 1 base, J lost 7 bases, and 10 bases lay in between. The CDR3 is made up of 13 amino acids. In DNA form, the CDR3 reads TGTGCCAGCAGTTTAGTAGGGAGTATTGGCTACACCTTC. Encoded protein: CASSLVGSIGYTF.

J is TRBJ2-7 and V is TRBV5-5; the D gene is possibly TRBD1 (6 bases). Trimming removed 2 bases from V and 3 bases from J, with 18 bases in between. This CDR3 has 16 amino acids. CDR1 and CDR2 from the germline V gene are SGHKS and YYEKEE (reference sequence). CDR3 nucleotides: TGTGCCAGCAGCTTCCCGGGACATGGGGTCAACTACGAGCAGTACGTC. It encodes CASSFPGHGVNYEQYV.

The chain links TRBV5-6 to TRBJ2-6; 10 nucleotides match TRBD2. Germline assignment: CDR1 SGHDT and CDR2 YYEEEE. The CDR3 contains 15 residues. The V gene end was trimmed by 2 bases and the J gene end by 6 bases; junction bases not matched to a gene: 2. The DNA of the CDR3 is TGTGCCAGCAGCTTTCTAGCGGGGGAGGCCAACGTCCTGACTTTC. Its translation is CASSFLAGEANVLTF.

The rearrangement links TRBV12-3 or TRBV12-4 to TRBJ1-6; D perhaps matches TRBD1 (5 bases). There are 13 residues in the CDR3. Trimming removed 4 bases at V and 12 bases at J, with 13 bases between. DNA for the CDR3: TGTGCCAGCAGTTCCCCAAGGGGTGGACCCCTCCACTTT. It yields the protein CASSSPRGGPLHF.

The CDR3 region is CASSSASGGFADTQYF. CDR3 nucleotide sequence: TGTGCCAGCAGCTCCGCTAGCGGGGGGTTTGCAGATACGCAGTATTTT. The chain is built from TRBV5-6 and TRBJ2-3; 11 nucleotides line up with TRBD2. This CDR3 comprises 16 residues. Germline trimming cut 3 bases from V and 4 bases from J; bases unmatched to any gene: 7. CDR1 is SGHDT and CDR2 is YYEEEE in the germline V gene.

The genes are TRBV2 and TRBJ2-3; TRBD1 matches 7 bases. Trimming removed 5 bases from V and 2 bases from J; junction bases left unmatched: 10. This CDR3 is built from 16 residues. Germline V gene data show CDR1 as SNHLY and CDR2 as FYNNEI. The CDR3 DNA reads as TGTGCCAGCAGTCAAATTACAGGGGTGGTCACAGATACGCAGTATTTT. Translation gives CASSQITGVVTDTQYF.

The chain links TRBV7-9 to TRBJ1-3, with a weak D call TRBD1 (6 bases). CDR1 and CDR2 from the germline V gene are SEHNR and FQNEAQ (reference sequence). V gave up 5 bases and J gave up 2 bases, with 10 bases separating them. The CDR3 consists of 14 residues. CDR3 nucleotide sequence: TGTGCCAGCAGCCCAGGACAGCCTGGAAACACCATATATTTT. Translation gives CASSPGQPGNTIYF.

The chain links TRBV5-6 to TRBJ2-3; TRBD1 might be the D (5 bases). CDR1 and CDR2 from the germline V gene are SGHDT and YYEEEE. The CDR3 covers 16 residues. Trimming cost V 0 bases and J 2 bases, with 13 bases left between them. The DNA for the CDR3 is TGTGCCAGCAGCTTGGTGGGGCGGATCCTCACAGATACGCAGTATTTT. Translation: CASSLVGRILTDTQYF.

The chain couples TRBV6-2 or TRBV6-3 to TRBJ1-2; D gene uncertain. Per the germline V gene, CDR1 is MNHEY and CDR2 is SVGEGT. CDR3 length: 11 residues. The ends were cut back, 6 bases at V and 8 bases at J, with 10 bases in the middle. CDR3 amino acids: CASSSVWGYTF. Written as DNA, the CDR3 is TGTGCCAGCAGCTCAGTGTGGGGCTACACCTTC.